The 15 T cell receptor beta chains given below trace back to one sample, sequenced in a study of a mutant IDH1 vaccine in newly diagnosed glioma. Time point described: week 5, during vaccination. In every dose of vaccine, 300 ug of mutant IDH1 20-mer peptide was given alongside topical imiquimod. For these TCRs, the target antigens are not known. Generated by immunoSEQ multiplex PCR, the TCRdb table keeps only in-frame clones and is missing some. The sample holds over 25,000 clones; roughly 87% are singletons and the top ten take more than 2.5%. The sequencing here drew on peripheral blood mononuclear cells (PBMCs), taken from a glioma patient whose treatment included an IDH1 peptide vaccine. The receptors stem from a woman aged 40 to 49 with glioma. Some clones in this sample may be carry-over from other donors' samples.

This chain connects TRBV9 to TRBJ1-4; D unclear. CDR1 and CDR2 from the germline V gene are SGDLS and YYNGEE. Trimming pared 4 bases from V and 7 bases from J, leaving 11 bases between. The CDR3 covers 13 residues. The CDR3 here is CASSPGLVEKLFF. The CDR3 DNA reads as TGTGCCAGCAGCCCCGGACTCGTTGAAAAACTGTTTTTT.

This rearrangement joins TRBV7-2 to TRBJ2-5; D not resolved. CDR1 is SGHTA and CDR2 is FQGNSA in the germline V gene. The CDR3 sequence is 15 residues long. V was cut by 8 bases and J by 4 bases, with 20 bases left in between. In nucleotides, the CDR3 is TGTGCCAGCGCCTTAGTATGGGGTTCAGGAGAGACCCAGTACTTC. The encoded protein is CASALVWGSGETQYF.

This chain connects TRBV19 to TRBJ1-1; D gene ambiguous. CDR1 is LNHDA, CDR2 SQIVND, per germline (reference sequence). The CDR3 length is 14 residues. Trimming took off 1 base at V and 1 base at J, with 7 bases between the two ends. CDR3 region: CASSIGRGNTEAFF. Written as DNA, the CDR3 is TGTGCCAGTAGTATAGGACGAGGGAACACTGAAGCTTTCTTT.

This sequence joins TRBV4-3 and TRBJ2-5; D unresolved. The CDR3 runs 12 residues. Germline lookup yields CDR1 LGHNA and CDR2 YSLEER. Trimming cost V 1 base and J 7 bases, with 7 bases left between them. Here the CDR3 reads CASSQGRGTQYF. For the CDR3, the DNA is TGCGCCAGCAGCCAAGGACGAGGGACCCAGTACTTC.

CDR3 loop: CASGLGLAEATQYF. The CDR3 nucleotides read TGTGCTAGTGGCCTCGGGCTAGCGGAGGCTACGCAGTATTTT. The rearrangement uses TRBV12-5 and TRBJ2-3, with 7 bases lining up with TRBD2. The CDR3 sequence is 14 residues long. The germline gives CDR1 LGHNT, CDR2 FRNRAP. After removal of 6 bases from V and 8 bases from J, the junction contained 11 bases not matched to a gene.

The rearrangement uses TRBV9 and TRBJ2-5, with D perhaps TRBD1 (6 bases). Germline assignment: CDR1 SGDLS and CDR2 YYNGEE. This CDR3 region has 15 residues. V gave up 0 bases and J gave up 2 bases, with 11 bases separating them. The CDR3 region is CASSVAGAVQETQYF. CDR3 bases: TGTGCCAGCAGCGTAGCAGGGGCCGTACAAGAGACCCAGTACTTC.

The V gene is TRBV28, the J gene TRBJ1-1; D is possibly TRBD1 (5 bases). Germline V gives CDR1 MDHEN, CDR2 SYDVKM. V was pared by 8 bases and J by 5 bases, with 12 bases between. The CDR3 length is 12 residues. CDR3 loop: CASGGVGTEAFF. The CDR3 bases are TGTGCCAGCGGGGGGGTTGGTACTGAAGCTTTCTTT.

This rearrangement joins TRBV10-3 to TRBJ2-5; TRBD2 is a possible D gene (5 bases). V lost 4 bases to trimming and J lost 5 bases, with 11 bases between them. The length of the CDR3 is 13 residues. Per the germline V gene, CDR1 is ENHRY and CDR2 is SYGVKD. CDR3 sequence (DNA): TGTGCCATCAGTGGAGGGAGTTATGAGACCCAGTACTTC. Translating gives CAISGGSYETQYF.

V usage is TRBV7-3 and J usage is TRBJ2-7; D may be TRBD2 (6 bases). CDR1 SGHTA and CDR2 FQGTGA come from the germline V gene. This CDR3 is built from 13 residues. V gave up 4 bases and J gave up 6 bases, with 13 bases separating them. As DNA, the CDR3 is TGTGCCAGCAGCTCAACCCCAGCGGGCGAGCAGTACTTC. It specifies CASSSTPAGEQYF.

The chain recombines TRBV18 with TRBJ1-6; tentative D call: TRBD1 (5 bases). This CDR3 spans 17 amino acids. CDR1 KGHSH and CDR2 LQKENI come from the germline V gene. V lost 6 bases and J lost 7, with 22 bases in between. The CDR3 reads CASSSVRGRLKNSPLHF. DNA for the CDR3: TGTGCCAGCTCGTCTGTGAGGGGACGGCTAAAGAATTCACCCCTCCACTTT.

The CDR3 reads CASSQVRRGGNEQFF. CDR3 sequence (DNA): TGCGCCAGCAGCCAAGTACGGAGGGGTGGTAATGAGCAGTTCTTC. The chain has TRBV4-1 and TRBJ2-1, with TRBD2 as a possible D gene (6 bases). CDR1 MGHRA and CDR2 YSYEKL come from the germline V gene. This CDR3 region has 15 residues. V was cut by 1 base and J by 7 bases, with 14 bases left in between.

The V call is TRBV7-9, the J call TRBJ2-7; D gene uncertain. Germline lookup yields CDR1 SEHNR and CDR2 FQNEAQ (reference sequence). V gave up 1 base and J gave up 3 bases, with 22 bases separating them. CDR3 length: 18 amino acids. CDR3 sequence (DNA): TGTGCCAGCAGCTTAGGTGTCAGGACGATCCCCACATACTACGAGCAGTACTTC. It codes for CASSLGVRTIPTYYEQYF.

The genes are TRBV19 and TRBJ2-2, with 7 bases fitting TRBD1. V lost 9 bases, J lost 7 bases, and 8 bases stayed unmatched. CDR3 length equals 13 residues. Per germline, CDR1 LNHDA and CDR2 SQIVND (reference sequence). CDR3 sequence: CASGPRGHGELFF. The CDR3 DNA sequence: TGTGCCAGCGGCCCAAGGGGGCACGGGGAGCTGTTTTTT. The whole variable domain, filled in from reference TRBV19 and TRBJ2-2, reads DGGITQSPKYLFRKEGQNVTLSCEQNLNHDAMYWYRQDPGQGLRLIYYSQIVNDFQKGDIAEGYSVSREKKESFPLTVTSAQKNPTAFYLCASGPRGHGELFFGEGSRLTVL.

This clone was seen more than once but under ten times. V usage is TRBV5-1 and J usage is TRBJ2-3; no definite D call. Germline V gene data show CDR1 as SGHRS and CDR2 as YFSETQ. The CDR3 is 14 residues long. Trimming cost V 4 bases and J 6 bases, with 15 bases left between them. CDR3 in amino acids: CASSKGRASDTQYF. For the CDR3, the DNA is TGCGCCAGCAGCAAGGGCCGAGCTTCGGATACGCAGTATTTT.

V gene TRBV6-5 combines with J gene TRBJ2-7; 10 bases line up with TRBD1. V gave up 4 bases and J gave up 2 bases; unmatched junction bases: 5. CDR1 and CDR2 from the germline V gene are MNHEY and SVGAGI. The CDR3 is 15 amino acids. In DNA form, the CDR3 reads TGTGCCAGCAGTTTCACGGGACAGGGGCCCTACGAGCAGTACTTC. Protein: CASSFTGQGPYEQYF.